A selection of T cell receptor beta chains follows, all from one sample in a study of tumor-infiltrating lymphocytes in localized non-small cell lung cancer. Libraries were prepared by immunoSEQ multiplex PCR; TCRdb keeps only in-frame clonotypes and omits some of them. The sample lists 5,000 to 6,000 clones, around two thirds occurring once. Material for sequencing was uninvolved lung tissue not adjacent to the tumor. The receptors stem from a human donor with non-small cell lung cancer. CDR3s include the opening cysteine and the closing phenylalanine or tryptophan. D genes are given only for firm matches. Expanded clones are given a class, and other clones once, few, many or no size at all.

d_gene,j_gene,v_gene,abundance,CDR3aa,CDR3nt
NA,TRBJ2-5,TRBV5-1,few,CASSSSTQQETQYF,TGCGCCAGCAGCTCTTCGACCCAACAAGAGACCCAGTACTTC
NA,TRBJ2-7,TRBV7-9,NA,CASSLYYEQYF,TGTGCCAGCAGCTTATACTACGAGCAGTACTTC
TRBD2,TRBJ2-1,TRBV19,NA,CASSIRTSGGLLSHNEQFF,TGTGCCAGTAGTATCCGGACTAGCGGGGGCCTCCTAAGCCACAATGAGCAGTTCTTC
TRBD2,TRBJ2-1,TRBV5-1,NA,CASSLGLAGGGQFF,TGCGCCAGCAGCTTGGGCCTAGCGGGAGGAGGGCAGTTCTTC
NA,TRBJ1-3,TRBV4-3,NA,CASSQGFWGVSGNTIYF,TGCGCCAGCAGCCAAGGCTTTTGGGGGGTCTCTGGAAACACCATATATTTT
NA,TRBJ1-1,TRBV28,once,CASSTGLNTEAFF,TGTGCCAGCAGCACAGGGCTGAACACTGAAGCTTTCTTT
TRBD1,TRBJ1-2,TRBV6-1,once,CASSDRDRGGYTF,TGTGCCAGCAGTGACAGGGACAGAGGTGGCTACACCTTC
TRBD2,TRBJ2-7,TRBV4-2,NA,CASSQDGTSGSYEQYF,TGTGCCAGCAGCCAAGATGGGACTAGCGGCTCCTACGAGCAGTACTTC
NA,TRBJ2-2,TRBV25-1,once,CASSEALHELFF,TGTGCCAGCAGTGAAGCCCTTCACGAGCTGTTTTTT
NA,TRBJ2-7,TRBV28,NA,CASRGGGVSYEQYF,TGTGCCAGCAGGGGGGGCGGGGTCTCCTACGAGCAGTACTTC
TRBD2,TRBJ2-5,TRBV4-1,large,CASSHGGGETQYF,TGCGCCAGCAGCCACGGGGGAGGGGAGACCCAGTACTTC
NA,TRBJ2-1,TRBV29-1,NA,CSGSTGPWDEQFF,TGCAGCGGATCGACAGGTCCTTGGGATGAGCAGTTCTTC
TRBD1,TRBJ1-4,TRBV27,large,CASSPGQGRFGTNEKLFF,TGTGCCAGCAGTCCGGGACAGGGGAGATTTGGAACTAATGAAAAACTGTTTTTT
NA,TRBJ2-3,TRBV30,NA,CASIMGPADTQYF,TGTGCCTCGATCATGGGGCCGGCAGATACGCAGTATTTT
NA,TRBJ2-3,TRBV29-1,NA,CSLRREGMTDTQYF,TGCAGCCTCCGGAGGGAAGGGATGACAGATACGCAGTATTTT
TRBD1,TRBJ2-7,TRBV28,NA,CASSSGQGAYEQYF,TGTGCCAGCAGTTCGGGACAGGGGGCCTACGAGCAGTACTTC
NA,TRBJ1-1,TRBV2,NA,CAGILGGKGNTEAFF,TGTGCCGGGATCTTAGGGGGAAAGGGGAACACTGAAGCTTTCTTT
NA,TRBJ2-2,TRBV7-3,few,CASSLLGGTNTGELFF,TGTGCCAGCAGCTTATTGGGCGGAACGAACACCGGGGAGCTGTTTTTT
TRBD1,TRBJ1-2,TRBV6-5,NA,CASSSGDRVSEGYTF,TGTGCCAGCAGTTCCGGGGACAGGGTGTCGGAGGGCTACACCTTC
NA,TRBJ2-5,TRBV27,NA,CASSPSGETQYF,TGTGCCAGCAGCCCGAGCGGAGAGACCCAGTACTTC
NA,TRBJ2-2,TRBV19,NA,CASSIKGRGYKVAGELFF,TGTGCCAGTAGTATAAAGGGAAGAGGCTACAAGGTGGCCGGGGAGCTGTTTTTT
NA,TRBJ2-3,TRBV28,NA,CASSFVAGTDTQYF,TGTGCCAGCAGTTTTGTAGCAGGCACAGATACGCAGTATTTT
TRBD1,TRBJ2-7,TRBV27,medium-sized,CASAATGADYEQYF,TGTGCCAGCGCCGCGACAGGGGCAGACTACGAGCAGTACTTC
TRBD1,TRBJ2-2,TRBV29-1,NA,CSVDGTGNTGELFF,TGCAGCGTTGACGGGACAGGGAACACCGGGGAGCTGTTTTTT
TRBD1,TRBJ1-5,TRBV7-2,few,CASSSDRVTQPQHF,TGTGCCAGCAGCTCGGACAGGGTAACTCAGCCCCAGCATTTT
TRBD2,TRBJ2-1,TRBV7-2,NA,CASSPRTSGSLDEQFF,TGTGCCAGCAGCCCACGGACTAGCGGGAGCTTGGATGAGCAGTTCTTC
NA,TRBJ1-1,TRBV10-2,NA,CASRGSEAFF,TGCGCCAGCAGGGGGTCTGAAGCTTTCTTT